Below, 24 T cell receptor beta chains from the same sample are listed, as sequenced in a study of T cells after yellow fever vaccination. TCRdb reprocessed the 5' RACE reads with MiXCR, giving one entry per CDR3 protein. The sample has 500,000 to 650,000 distinct CDR3 sequences, about 17% seen once; the top ten hold 15% to 20%. The specimen was PBMCs, collected about 5 days after the first yellow fever vaccination. These receptors were obtained from a man younger than 35 who received the YFV17D yellow fever vaccine.

The rearrangement uses TRBV6-1 and TRBJ1-2, with D possibly TRBD1 on 5 matching bases. Per germline, CDR1 MNHNS and CDR2 SASEGT. The CDR3 is 13 residues long. The V gene lost 6 bases and the J gene lost 7 bases, with 15 bases spanning the gap. CDR3 protein: CASSRGRLAGYTF. In DNA, the CDR3 is TGTGCCAGCAGCCGGGGACGGCTAGCTGGCTACACCTTC.

The chain carries TRBV3-1 and TRBJ1-1; D remains ambiguous. The CDR3 runs 12 residues. The V end lost 5 bases, the J end lost 9 bases, and 13 bases lay between the germline ends. Germline-derived CDR1 and CDR2 are LGHDT and YNNKEL (reference sequence). The CDR3, as DNA: TGTGCCAGCAGCTTTGGACGGGGAAAAGCTTTCTTT. It encodes CASSFGRGKAFF. The variable domain in full, with the rest retrieved from reference TRBV3-1 and TRBJ1-1, is DTAVSQTPKYLVTQMGNDKSIKCEQNLGHDTMYWYKQDSKKFLKIMFSYNNKELIINETVPNRFSPKSPDKAHLNLHINSLELGDSAVYFCASSFGRGKAFFGQGTRLTVV.

This rearrangement joins TRBV27 to TRBJ2-7; TRBD2 agrees at 8 bases. The CDR3 spans 18 residues. Germline CDR1 reads MNHEY; CDR2 reads SMNVEV (reference sequence). The V and J ends lost 1 base and 0 bases, in that order; junction bases with no gene match: 11. The CDR3 loop reads CASSLLSRTGGASYEQYF. The CDR3 DNA follows: TGTGCCAGCAGTTTATTAAGTCGTACGGGGGGGGCCTCCTACGAGCAGTACTTC.

The chain has TRBV5-5 and TRBJ2-3; D possibly uses TRBD1 or TRBD2 (5 bases each). The germline gives CDR1 SGHKS, CDR2 YYEKEE (reference sequence). Trimming shortened V by 0 bases and J by 0 bases, and 17 bases separated the two germline ends. This CDR3 is 18 amino acids long. CDR3 sequence (DNA): TGTGCCAGCAGCTTGGCCTCGGGGCAGTTTTCTAGCACAGATACGCAGTATTTT. It yields the protein CASSLASGQFSSTDTQYF.

This clonotype turned up a few times. The chain employs TRBV12-3 or TRBV12-4 and TRBJ2-2, with D possibly called TRBD1 or TRBD2 (6 bases each). CDR3 size: 15 residues. Trimming took 4 bases from V and 1 from J, leaving 10 bases between them. The CDR3: CASSWGARNTGELFF. The CDR3 DNA sequence: TGTGCCAGCAGTTGGGGGGCTAGGAACACCGGGGAGCTGTTTTTT.

The V gene is TRBV5-1, the J gene TRBJ1-1, with D perhaps matching TRBD1 (5 bases). The CDR3 has 15 amino acids. Germline CDR1 and CDR2: SGHRS and YFSETQ. Between the trimmed V and J ends, which lost 4 bases and 8 bases, there was a span of 21 bases. The CDR3 bases are TGCGCCAGCAGCCTGCGGGGGATAGACACGGAAGAAGCTTTCTTT. Amino acids: CASSLRGIDTEEAFF.

The table lists this clonotype with a few counts. This chain connects TRBV5-1 to TRBJ2-5, with D uncertain. Germline CDR1 SGHRS, CDR2 YFSETQ. V lost 2 bases and J 14 bases, leaving 16 bases between the germline ends. This CDR3 region has 12 residues. CDR3 sequence: CASSFFEDRAYF. In DNA, the CDR3 is TGCGCCAGCAGCTTCTTTGAGGACCGGGCCTACTTC.

This clonotype was picked up a small number of times. The J gene is TRBJ1-4, the V gene TRBV7-3; D is possibly TRBD1 (6 bases). The V and J ends lost 4 bases and 10 bases respectively, with 13 bases between them. The CDR3 sequence is 13 residues long. The germline gives CDR1 SGHTA, CDR2 FQGTGA. The CDR3 DNA is TGTGCCAGCAGCTCTGACAGGCGGGGAAAACTGTTTTTT. Its protein product is CASSSDRRGKLFF.

This clonotype was found a few times. The chain combines TRBV5-1 with TRBJ2-5, with D unresolved. The CDR3 is 15 residues long. Looked up from germline, CDR1 is SGHRS and CDR2 is YFSETQ. The V and J ends lost 1 base and 2 bases respectively, with 12 bases between them. Here the CDR3 reads CASSLNLGLQETQYF. CDR3 DNA sequence: TGCGCCAGCAGCTTGAACCTCGGCCTGCAAGAGACCCAGTACTTC.

V gene TRBV19 combines with J gene TRBJ2-2; the match to TRBD2 covers 9 bases. This CDR3 region has 16 residues. Trimming at V came to 3 bases and at J to 2 bases, leaving 4 bases not matched to a gene. CDR1 and CDR2 from the germline V gene are LNHDA and SQIVND (reference sequence). The CDR3 reads CASSIRAGGNTGELFF. CDR3 coding DNA: TGTGCCAGTAGTATTCGAGCGGGGGGTAACACCGGGGAGCTGTTTTTT.

CDR3: CASSYSKAGVSYNEQFF. CDR3 nucleotides: TGTGCCAGCAGTTACTCGAAGGCGGGGGTCTCCTACAATGAGCAGTTCTTC. V and J are TRBV6-5 and TRBJ2-1; 7 nucleotides align to TRBD2. The ends lost 0 bases at V and 0 bases at J; junction bases unmatched: 5. The germline V gene encodes CDR1 MNHEY and CDR2 SVGAGI. The CDR3 loop spans 17 amino acids.

V and J are TRBV11-2 and TRBJ2-3, with D possibly matching TRBD2 (6 bases). The CDR3 totals 15 residues. V lost 1 base and J 5 bases, leaving 13 bases between the germline ends. Germline V gives CDR1 SGHAT, CDR2 FQNNGV. The CDR3 sequence is CASSLVGSGGDTQYF. The CDR3 nucleotides read TGTGCCAGCAGCTTAGTTGGTAGCGGAGGAGATACGCAGTATTTT.

This chain connects TRBV5-1 to TRBJ2-7; 9 positions match TRBD1. The V gene end was trimmed by 0 bases and the J gene end by 1 base; junction bases not matched to a gene: 5. The germline gives CDR1 SGHRS, CDR2 YFSETQ. The length of the CDR3 is 16 residues. In DNA form, the CDR3 reads TGCGCCAGCAGCTTGGACGGACAGGGGCTATCCTACGAGCAGTACGTC. As protein: CASSLDGQGLSYEQYV.

This clonotype has a count of ten or more. Compared with germline, one end of the junction differs, possibly owing to a read error. V and J are TRBV5-1 and TRBJ2-1, with 11 bases lining up with TRBD2. The CDR3 sequence is 15 residues long. Germline V gene lookup returns CDR1 SGHRS and CDR2 YFSETQ. CDR3 sequence reads: CASSLAGGTYNEQFF. The CDR3 bases are TGTGCCAGCAGCTTAGCGGGGGGGACCTACAATGAGCAGTTCTTC.

The chain joins TRBV27 to TRBJ1-5; D gene unclear. The V gene's germline CDR1 is MNHEY and CDR2 SMNVEV (reference sequence). Trimming removed 5 bases at V and 3 bases at J, with 14 bases between. The CDR3 contains 15 residues. For the CDR3, the DNA is TGTGCCAGCAGTCCAATCCCGGGAAACAATCAGCCCCAGCATTTT. Its protein is CASSPIPGNNQPQHF.

This clonotype was recorded a few times. The J gene is TRBJ2-7, the V gene TRBV20-1, with D possibly matching TRBD2 (5 bases). V was shortened by 6 bases and J by 2 bases, with 14 bases between the two germline ends. CDR1 is DFQATT, CDR2 SNEGSKA, per germline (reference sequence). The CDR3 is made up of 13 amino acids. CDR3 DNA sequence: TGCAGTGCGAGGAGGCAGGAGACCTACGAGCAGTACGTC. Residues: CSARRQETYEQYV.

This clonotype was seen a handful of times. V and J are TRBV2 and TRBJ2-1; the D is unclear. The V end was cut by 7 bases, the J end by 5 bases, with 15 bases between. The CDR3 length is 14 residues. The germline V gene encodes CDR1 SNHLY and CDR2 FYNNEI. The CDR3: CASMASQQHNEQFF. The CDR3 region has the DNA TGTGCCAGCATGGCCTCACAACAACACAATGAGCAGTTCTTC. Full variable domain (outside the CDR3, taken from reference TRBV2 and TRBJ2-1): EPEVTQTPSHQVTQMGQEVILRCVPISNHLYFYWYRQILGQKVEFLVSFYNNEISEKSEIFDDQFSVERPDGSNFTLKIRSTKLEDSAMYFCASMASQQHNEQFFGPGTRLTVL.

V and J are TRBV6-2 or TRBV6-3 and TRBJ2-2; no reliable D call. Germline lookup yields CDR1 MNHEY and CDR2 SVGEGT. This CDR3 contains 16 residues. The V end was cut by 4 bases, the J end by 1 base, with 13 bases between. CDR3 sequence (DNA): TGTGCCAGCAGTTCTCTCGCAGATATGAACACCGGGGAGCTGTTTTTT. Protein: CASSSLADMNTGELFF.

The chain uses TRBV13 and TRBJ2-3; 10 bases match TRBD2. This CDR3 has 17 amino acids. The V segment lost 5 bases and the J segment 4 bases; nucleotides outside the gene matches: 12. Germline V gives CDR1 PRHDT, CDR2 FYEKMQ (reference sequence). The CDR3 region is CASSATPGLALPDTQYF. The CDR3, as DNA: TGTGCCAGCAGCGCGACCCCGGGACTAGCGCTTCCAGATACGCAGTATTTT.

This clonotype was detected only a few times. The rearrangement links TRBV3-1 to TRBJ1-2, with 7 bases matching TRBD1. The germline CDR1 and CDR2 sequences are LGHDT and YNNKEL (reference sequence). V shed 4 bases and J 6 bases; nucleotides not matched to a gene: 5. CDR3 length: 13 amino acids. This CDR3 is CASSPTGSNGYTF. DNA of the CDR3: TGTGCCAGCAGCCCGACAGGGTCAAATGGCTACACCTTC.

The table lists this clonotype with many counts. This chain uses TRBV19 with TRBJ2-5; D unclear. The V end was cut by 3 bases, the J end by 3 bases, with 8 bases between. The germline CDR1 and CDR2 sequences are LNHDA and SQIVND (reference sequence). This CDR3 has 13 amino acids. The CDR3, as DNA: TGTGCCAGTAGTATTATCTCTAAAGAGACCCAGTACTTC. It is translated as CASSIISKETQYF.

V is TRBV11-2 and J is TRBJ2-3; 15 bases fit TRBD2. Trimming at V came to 5 bases and at J to 1 base, leaving 16 bases not matched to a gene. The CDR3 runs 21 residues. CDR1 and CDR2 (germline): SGHAT, FQNNGV. In nucleotides, the CDR3 is TGTGCCAGCAGCCCACAAACTGGACTAGCGGGGGGGCCTTTCCGCACAGATACGCAGTATTTT. This translates into CASSPQTGLAGGPFRTDTQYF.

The gene calls are TRBV27 and TRBJ2-7; 7 nucleotides line up with TRBD2. Looked up from germline, CDR1 is MNHEY and CDR2 is SMNVEV (reference sequence). The CDR3 runs 13 residues. The junction had 6 bases not matched to a gene; V was cut back by 4 bases and J by 6 bases. The CDR3 region has the DNA TGTGCCAGCAGTTCCCCGGGAGGTGGCGAGCAGTACGTC. Its protein is CASSSPGGGEQYV.

The chain employs TRBV7-9 and TRBJ1-1, with D hard to call. The CDR3 has 15 amino acids. The germline V gene has CDR1 SEHNR and CDR2 FQNEAQ (reference sequence). V was clipped by 7 bases and J by 2 bases, with 17 bases between them. CDR3 nucleotide sequence: TGTGCCAGCATCCTTCCCCGGGTAGCAAACACTGAAGCTTTCTTT. Its translation is CASILPRVANTEAFF.